The present T cell receptor beta chain was sequenced within a study of T cell responses to AZD1222 COVID-19 vaccine. Clones were read by immunoSEQ multiplex PCR, and TCRdb kept only the in-frame ones, dropping some. The table lists roughly 270,000 clones, roughly 93% of them singletons, with approximately 0.52% in the top ten. Findings and limits, study-wide: Spike as a whole was targeted by vaccine-associated CD4 TCRs, dominant at 160-218 and 743-854.

This clone appeared once. Its antigen is unidentified. This CDR3 is built from 13 residues. J was trimmed by 8 bases and V by 7 bases; bases with no gene match: 11. Germline V CDR1 and CDR2: SQVTM, ANQGSEA. The source material was peripheral blood, sampled 28 days after the second AZD1222 dose. This clonotype was obtained from an adult who received the AZD1222 COVID-19 vaccine. The rearrangement uses TRBV29-1 and TRBJ1-2; 9 bases match TRBD1. The CDR3 sequence: CSAMGQGGGGYTF. Here the CDR3 DNA reads TGCAGCGCTATGGGACAGGGCGGAGGAGGCTACACCTTC. The full variable domain, rest sourced from reference TRBV29-1 and TRBJ1-2, is SAVISQKPSRDICQRGTSLTIQCQVDSQVTMMFWYRQQPGQSLTLIATANQGSEATYESGFVIDKFPISRPNLTFSTLTVSNMSPEDSSIYLCSAMGQGGGGYTFGSGTRLTVV.